One and the same sample provided the 3 T cell receptor beta chains below, sequenced in a study of vaccination and CD4 T cells after COVID-19. With the Oncomine TCR Beta short-read assay, DNA from cultured CD4+ T cells was sequenced. Scientists extracted genomic DNA from CD4+ T cells grown in culture. TCRdb itself ran the PCR reads through MiXCR, one entry per CDR3 protein. The table lists approximately 9,400 distinct CDR3 sequences, about 33% of them singletons. This sample's treatment: approximately 11-day PBMC culture with coronavirus spike peptide pools or control peptides (ViraFEST assay). The unexposed donor gave CD4+ T cells before the COVID-19 pandemic (2011-2018). Their target antigens are unknown. Sequenced sample: CD4+ T cells from blood, cultured in vitro. The receptors come from a human donor in good health.

The chain recombines TRBV21-1 with TRBJ2-3; the table assigns TRBD2, which was not confirmed against the DNA. TRBV21-1 counts as a pseudogene. The CDR3 sequence is 13 residues long. The CDR3 bases are TGTGCCACCTCCTTAAGTATCCCAGATACGCAGTATTTT. Protein sequence: CATSLSIPDTQYF.

The chain employs TRBV27 and TRBJ2-3; 9 bases line up with TRBD1. The CDR3 is made up of 15 amino acids. Germline CDR1 and CDR2: MNHEY and SMNVEV (reference sequence). V was clipped by 4 bases and J by 3 bases; unmatched bases: 5. The CDR3 loop reads CASSSTGQGTDTQYF. In DNA, the CDR3 is TGTGCCAGCAGTTCCACGGGACAGGGAACAGATACGCAGTATTTT.

This rearrangement joins TRBV6-4 to TRBJ2-7; possibly TRBD1 or TRBD2 for D (5 bases each). Germline-derived CDR1 and CDR2 are MRHNA and SNTAGT. CDR3 size: 15 residues. V was clipped by 3 bases and J by 3 bases, with 15 bases between them. CDR3 amino acids: CASSEAPGRSYEQYF. The DNA of the CDR3 is TGTGCCAGCAGTGAAGCTCCAGGGAGAAGCTACGAGCAGTACTTC.